This entry features one T cell receptor (beta chain) sequence. Its antigen is currently unknown. Per germline, CDR1 SEHNR and CDR2 FQNEAQ (reference sequence). CDR3 size: 15 residues. V shed 3 bases, J shed 5 bases, and the junction held 7 bases outside the gene matches. The data derive from a study of T cell responses to AZD1222 COVID-19 vaccine. The assay was immunoSEQ multiplex PCR, and TCRdb's table has in-frame clones only and misses some. The sample records tens of thousands of clones, roughly 80% being singletons. Whole-study findings and limits: Among those given AZD1222, only 5 to 7 were seropositive at baseline.

The chain has TRBV7-9 and TRBJ2-7, with 10 bases lining up with TRBD1. This specimen was peripheral blood, taken on day 0 of AZD1222 vaccination. The sequence was obtained from an adult in good health. CDR3 region: CASSFAGTGDHEQYF. CDR3 coding DNA: TGTGCCAGCAGCTTCGCCGGGACAGGGGACCACGAGCAGTACTTC.